This TCR beta chain was recovered during a study of cytomegalovirus exposure and HLA in healthy donors. Points from the study as a whole: After further analysis at a later stage, 16,951 TCR beta sequences were associated with HLA alleles at 0.05 false discovery rate. TRBV6-2, TRBV6-3 and some other V segments were excluded as indistinguishable.

Both 60 Vbeta primers and 13 Jbeta primers went into the PCR. Using immunoSEQ multiplex PCR, the repertoire was profiled, and TCRdb retains in-frame clones only, with some absent. The repertoire holds about 130,000 clones, with 74% as singletons. About this clone: Its antigen is unidentified.

The ends lost 3 bases at V and 5 bases at J; junction bases unmatched: 8. Germline V CDR1 and CDR2: SGHRS, YFSETQ. This CDR3 is built from 15 residues. The V gene is TRBV5-1, the J gene TRBJ2-5; the match to TRBD1 covers 9 bases. The specimen sequenced was PBMCs. This TCR was recovered from a woman between 45 and 60 years old in good health and CMV-seropositive. CDR3 region: CASSSIQGAGETQYF. CDR3 coding DNA: TGCGCCAGCAGCTCAATACAGGGGGCGGGGGAGACCCAGTACTTC.